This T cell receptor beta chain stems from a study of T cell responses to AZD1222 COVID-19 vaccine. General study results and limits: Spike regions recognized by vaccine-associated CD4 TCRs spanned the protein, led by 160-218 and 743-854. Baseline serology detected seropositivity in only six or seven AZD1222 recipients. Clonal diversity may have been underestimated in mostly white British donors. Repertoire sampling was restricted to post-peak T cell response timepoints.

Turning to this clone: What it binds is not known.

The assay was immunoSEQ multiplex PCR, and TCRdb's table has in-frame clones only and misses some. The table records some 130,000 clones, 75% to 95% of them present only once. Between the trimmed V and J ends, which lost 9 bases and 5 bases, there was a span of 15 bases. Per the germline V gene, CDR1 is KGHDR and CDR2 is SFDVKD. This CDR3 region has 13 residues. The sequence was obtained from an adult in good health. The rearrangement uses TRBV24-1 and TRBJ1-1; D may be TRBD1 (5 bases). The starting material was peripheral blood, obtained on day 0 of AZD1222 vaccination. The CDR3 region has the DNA TGTGCCACCCGGGAACGGGGGGGTACTGAAGCTTTCTTT. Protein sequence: CATRERGGTEAFF.